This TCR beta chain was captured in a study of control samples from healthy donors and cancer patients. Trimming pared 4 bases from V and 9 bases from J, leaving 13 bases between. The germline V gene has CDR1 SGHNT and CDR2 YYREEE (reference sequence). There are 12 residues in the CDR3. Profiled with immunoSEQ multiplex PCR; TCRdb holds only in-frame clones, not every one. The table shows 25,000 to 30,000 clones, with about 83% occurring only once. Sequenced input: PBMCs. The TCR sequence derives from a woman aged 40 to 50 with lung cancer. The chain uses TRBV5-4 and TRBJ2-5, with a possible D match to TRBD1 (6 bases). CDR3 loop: CASSQQGEAQYF. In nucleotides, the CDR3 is TGTGCCAGCAGCCAACAGGGAGAAGCCCAGTACTTC. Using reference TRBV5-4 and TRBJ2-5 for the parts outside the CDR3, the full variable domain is ETGVTQSPTHLIKTRGQQVTLRCSSQSGHNTVSWYQQALGQGPQFIFQYYREEENGRGNFPPRFSGLQFPNYSSELNVNALELDDSALYLCASSQQGEAQYFGPGTRLLVL.